The clone carrying this T cell receptor beta chain was seen a few times. Its target is unknown. This sample is drawn from a study of beta chain features in type 1 diabetes. All of the isolated RNA was reverse transcribed, so expressed TCRB transcripts were sequenced. The table came from immunoSEQ multiplex PCR; TCRdb's copy has only in-frame clones and leaves some out. The table lists under 250,000 clones, roughly an eighth of them singletons. Study-level points and caveats: Relative to healthy donors, patients appeared to have naive, central memory and Treg TCRB repertoires that were more similar. There was a possibility that cDNA sequencing over-represented cells with high TCR expression.

The source is a middle-aged woman in good health. The source material was naive CD4+ T cells from blood.

The CDR3 DNA is TGTGCCAGCAGCCCAACAGCCGCAGATACGCAGTATTTT. It translates to CASSPTAADTQYF. The rearrangement uses TRBV7-6 and TRBJ2-3; no definite D call. Germline CDR1 is SGHVS and CDR2 is FNYEAQ. The ends were cut back, 5 bases at V and 4 bases at J, with 10 bases in the middle. CDR3 size: 13 residues.